These 21 T cell receptor beta chains came from one sample sequenced in a study of shared clonotypes between healthy human individuals. Libraries were prepared by immunoSEQ multiplex PCR; TCRdb keeps only in-frame clonotypes and omits some of them. The profile covers roughly 2 million clones, with approximately 96% appearing a single time and around 0.13% taken by the ten largest. Input material: naive CD4+ T cells sorted from blood. Noted subset: CD45RA+ positively selected. The receptor set was obtained from a man aged 18 to 35 in good health.

This clone was observed once. J is TRBJ1-2 and V is TRBV19; D remains unclear. Trimming shortened V by 0 bases and J by 6 bases, and 11 bases separated the two germline ends. The germline CDR1 and CDR2 sequences are LNHDA and SQIVND (reference sequence). The CDR3 runs to 14 residues. The CDR3 DNA reads TGTGCCAGTAGTATAGAATCTCTCCGGAATGGCTACACCTTC. It translates to CASSIESLRNGYTF.

The chain uses TRBV30 and TRBJ1-2, with 10 bases fitting TRBD1. V lost 4 bases, J lost 6 bases, and 17 bases stayed unmatched. CDR1 is GTSNPN, CDR2 SVGIG, per germline (reference sequence). The CDR3 has 17 residues. CDR3 in amino acids: CAWTPSGGDRGGNGYTF. Here the CDR3 DNA reads TGTGCCTGGACGCCATCAGGAGGGGACAGGGGAGGGAATGGCTACACCTTC.

This rearrangement joins TRBV21-1 to TRBJ2-5. TRBV21-1 is a pseudogene segment. This CDR3 contains 13 residues. The CDR3 nucleotides are TGTGCCAGCAGCAAAAATCCAACGGAGACCCAGTACTTC. This gives the protein CASSKNPTETQYF.

The chain uses TRBV15 and TRBJ2-3; 7 nucleotides agree with TRBD2. J gave up 0 bases and V 11 bases, and 5 bases lay outside the gene matches. The germline CDR1 and CDR2 sequences are LNHNV and YYDKDF (reference sequence). The CDR3 spans 13 residues. CDR3 loop: CAARGVSTDTQYF. CDR3 coding DNA: TGTGCCGCTCGGGGGGTTAGCACAGATACGCAGTATTTT.

The J gene is TRBJ2-1, the V gene TRBV29-1; 8 positions match TRBD2. Germline-derived CDR1 and CDR2 are SQVTM and ANQGSEA. After removal of 7 bases from V and 7 bases from J, the junction contained 12 bases not matched to a gene. CDR3 size: 14 residues. The CDR3 is CSGGTRALWNEQFF. The CDR3 DNA reads as TGCAGCGGAGGGACTAGAGCCCTGTGGAATGAGCAGTTCTTC.

This clone turned up a few times. An end of the junction differs from the germline gene, which may be a read error. V gene TRBV7-7 combines with J gene TRBJ2-2; 8 bases are shared with TRBD2. This CDR3 comprises 15 residues. Looked up from germline, CDR1 is SSHAT and CDR2 is FNYEAQ (reference sequence). This CDR3 is CASSPGRASAGELFF. As DNA, the CDR3 is TGTGCTAGCAGCCCCGGGAGGGCCTCCGCCGGGGAGCTGTTTTTT. The full variable domain, in which reference TRBV7-7 and TRBJ2-2 provide the parts outside the CDR3, is GAGVSQSPRYKVTKRGQDVTLRCDPISSHATLYWYQQALGQGPEFLTYFNYEAQPDKSGLPSDRFSAERPEGSISTLTIQRTEQRDSAMYRCASSPGRASAGELFFGEGSRLTVL.

The rearrangement uses TRBV9 and TRBJ2-7; no reliable D call. Germline V gene sequence: CDR1 SGDLS, CDR2 YYNGEE. The CDR3 is 14 amino acids. V dropped 0 bases and J dropped 7 bases, with 14 bases sitting between them. CDR3 DNA sequence: TGTGCCAGCAGCGTAGATGCCGCAGGTCGGGAGCAGTACTTC. Encoded protein: CASSVDAAGREQYF. The variable domain in full, completed from reference TRBV9 and TRBJ2-7, reads DSGVTQTPKHLITATGQRVTLRCSPRSGDLSVYWYQQSLDQGLQFLIQYYNGEERAKGNILERFSAQQFPDLHSELNLSSLELGDSALYFCASSVDAAGREQYFGPGTRLTVT.

CDR3 region: CASSRGQGPTEAFF. The DNA for the CDR3 is TGTGCCAGCAGTAGGGGACAGGGGCCGACTGAAGCTTTCTTT. The V call is TRBV6-6, the J call TRBJ1-1; TRBD1 aligns across 10 bases. The CDR3 covers 14 residues. V lost 5 bases and J lost 5; bases outside the gene matches: 5. In germline, CDR1 is MNHNY, CDR2 SVGAGI (reference sequence).

The V and J genes are TRBV30 and TRBJ2-1, with TRBD1 matching 7 bases. Germline lookup yields CDR1 GTSNPN and CDR2 SVGIG (reference sequence). The CDR3 runs to 13 residues. Losses at the gene ends were 3 bases for V and 8 bases for J; bases not matched to a gene: 7. The CDR3 DNA is TGTGCCTGGAGACCTCAACAGGGGTATGAGCAGTTCTTC. Its translation: CAWRPQQGYEQFF.

CDR3 amino acids: CASSEGFTNYGYTF. In DNA form, the CDR3 reads TGTGCCAGCAGTGAGGGGTTCACTAACTATGGCTACACCTTC. The rearrangement uses TRBV2 and TRBJ1-2; no clear D. Germline CDR1 reads SNHLY; CDR2 reads FYNNEI. The germline V and J ends were trimmed by 3 bases and 0 bases, with 8 bases remaining between them. This CDR3 spans 14 amino acids.

This clone was recorded once. The genes are TRBV7-2 and TRBJ2-2; tentatively, D is TRBD1 (6 bases). The CDR3 runs to 15 residues. V was shortened by 3 bases and J by 5 bases, with 13 bases between the two germline ends. Germline CDR1 and CDR2: SGHTA and FQGNSA. CDR3 nucleotides: TGTGCCAGCAGCTTGTGGACAGAATTAACCGGGGAGCTGTTTTTT. Amino acids: CASSLWTELTGELFF. Full variable domain (outside the CDR3, taken from reference TRBV7-2 and TRBJ2-2): GAGVSQSPSNKVTEKGKDVELRCDPISGHTALYWYRQSLGQGLEFLIYFQGNSAPDKSGLPSDRFSAERTGGSVSTLTIQRTQQEDSAVYLCASSLWTELTGELFFGEGSRLTVL.

This clone was counted a single time. This chain joins TRBV11-3 and TRBJ2-7; no reliable D call. The germline V and J ends were trimmed by 1 base and 4 bases, with 8 bases remaining between them. The CDR3 is 13 amino acids. Germline CDR1 reads SGHNT; CDR2 reads YENEEA. CDR3 bases: TGTGCCAGCAGCTTAGTGCCGGGTTACGAGCAGTACTTC. Translating gives CASSLVPGYEQYF.

The chain carries TRBV6-1 and TRBJ2-7; D possibly matches TRBD1 or TRBD2 (6 bases each). From germline, CDR1 is MNHNS and CDR2 SASEGT. Trimming left V 10 bases short and J 1 base short, with 17 bases between. The CDR3 is 14 amino acids. CDR3 sequence (DNA): TGTGCCATCCTCCGAAGGGGGGAATCCTACGAGCAGTACTTC. It codes for CAILRRGESYEQYF.

In nucleotides, the CDR3 is TGTGCCAGCTCCGAGGCGGGGGGACCCTACGAGCAGTACTTC. Translated: CASSEAGGPYEQYF. The rearrangement links TRBV5-6 to TRBJ2-7; TRBD2 agrees at 8 bases. The CDR3 loop spans 14 amino acids. CDR1 is SGHDT, CDR2 YYEEEE, per germline. After removal of 7 bases from V and 2 bases from J, the junction contained 8 bases not matched to a gene.

The chain is built from TRBV28 and TRBJ1-2, with TRBD1 matching 8 bases. V trimming: 3 bases; J trimming: 3 bases; junction bases outside the gene matches: 12. Germline CDR1 reads MDHEN; CDR2 reads SYDVKM. The CDR3 length is 17 residues. The CDR3 sequence: CASSFRGRGPNHYGYTF. DNA for the CDR3: TGTGCCAGCAGTTTCCGCGGCAGGGGGCCAAACCACTATGGCTACACCTTC.

V usage is TRBV10-1 and J usage is TRBJ1-3, with D uncertain. V was trimmed by 4 bases and J by 3 bases, leaving 10 bases between them. Germline V gives CDR1 WNHNN, CDR2 SYGVQD (reference sequence). The length of the CDR3 is 14 residues. Written as DNA, the CDR3 is TGCGCCAGCAGTGCTGGGCTCAGTGGAAACACCATATATTTT. Its protein is CASSAGLSGNTIYF.

The chain joins TRBV28 to TRBJ1-4, with D unclear. V lost 6 bases, J lost 0 bases, and 11 bases lay in between. This CDR3 is built from 15 residues. Germline assignment: CDR1 MDHEN and CDR2 SYDVKM. For the CDR3, the DNA is TGTGCCAGCAGCGTCCGAAGGGCAACTAATGAAAAACTGTTTTTT. Amino acid sequence: CASSVRRATNEKLFF. Combining the CDR3 with reference TRBV28 and TRBJ1-4 gives the whole variable domain DVKVTQSSRYLVKRTGEKVFLECVQDMDHENMFWYRQDPGLGLRLIYFSYDVKMKEKGDIPEGYSVSREKKERFSLILESASTNQTSMYLCASSVRRATNEKLFFGSGTQLSVL.

This clone was recorded only once. This sequence joins TRBV6-6 and TRBJ1-5; 7 bases line up with TRBD1. The J segment lost 3 bases and the V segment lost 5 bases, leaving 7 bases of the junction unmatched. The CDR3 covers 15 residues. The germline V gene encodes CDR1 MNHNY and CDR2 SVGAGI (reference sequence). CDR3 sequence (DNA): TGTGCCAGCAGTAACGGACAGGCGGACAATCAGCCCCAGCATTTT. Amino acid sequence: CASSNGQADNQPQHF.

Note on this clone: Other DNA variants within this sample encode the same CDR3. The chain joins TRBV7-9 to TRBJ1-5, with TRBD1 matching over 8 bases. The CDR3 is made up of 14 amino acids. Germline assignment: CDR1 SEHNR and CDR2 FQNEAQ (reference sequence). After removal of 1 base from V and 4 bases from J, the junction contained 0 bases not matched to a gene. CDR3 coding DNA: TGTGCCAGCAGCTTAGGGACAGGGAATCAGCCCCAGCATTTT. This encodes CASSLGTGNQPQHF.

As concerns this clone: In the same sample, other DNA sequences code for this CDR3. This chain uses TRBV10-1 with TRBJ1-1, with a tentative D call TRBD1 (5 bases). CDR3 length: 14 residues. The ends were cut back, 2 bases at V and 2 bases at J, with 9 bases in the middle. The germline V gene encodes CDR1 WNHNN and CDR2 SYGVQD (reference sequence). The DNA of the CDR3 is TGCGCCAGCAGTGAGCGGGGGGGAAACACTGAAGCTTTCTTT. Its translation is CASSERGGNTEAFF.

This sequence joins TRBV5-1 and TRBJ1-4; TRBD1 agrees at 7 bases. The CDR3 sequence is 15 residues long. The V segment lost 2 bases and the J segment 2 bases; nucleotides outside the gene matches: 3. Germline V lookup: CDR1 SGHRS, CDR2 YFSETQ. CDR3 coding DNA: TGCGCCAGCAGCTTTCAGGGACAGACTAATGAAAAACTGTTTTTT. It specifies CASSFQGQTNEKLFF.